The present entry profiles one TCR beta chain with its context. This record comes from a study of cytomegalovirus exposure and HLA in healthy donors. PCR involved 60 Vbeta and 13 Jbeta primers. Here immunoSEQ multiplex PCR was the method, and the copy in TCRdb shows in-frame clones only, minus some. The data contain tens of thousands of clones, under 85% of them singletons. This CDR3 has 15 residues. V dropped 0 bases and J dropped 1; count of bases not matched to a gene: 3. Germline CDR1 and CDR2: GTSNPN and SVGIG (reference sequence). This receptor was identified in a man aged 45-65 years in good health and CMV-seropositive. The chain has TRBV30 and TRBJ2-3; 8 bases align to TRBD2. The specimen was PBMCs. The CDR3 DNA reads TGTGCCTGGAGTGTTACCGGGGGGGGCACAGATACGCAGTATTTT. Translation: CAWSVTGGGTDTQYF. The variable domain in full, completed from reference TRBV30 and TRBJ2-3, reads SQTIHQWPATLVQPVGSPLSLECTVEGTSNPNLYWYRQAAGRGLQLLFYSVGIGQISSEVPQNLSASRPQDRQFILSSKKLLLSDSGFYLCAWSVTGGGTDTQYFGPGTRLTVL.